The next 15 T cell receptor beta chains were all read from a single sample in a study of shared clonotypes between healthy human individuals. The assay was immunoSEQ multiplex PCR, and TCRdb's table has in-frame clones only and misses some. Among about 2.4 million clones listed, over 85% were seen once. Sequences were obtained from naive CD4+ T cells from PBMCs. Subset of the sample: CD45RA+ positively selected. The receptors here all came from a man aged 18 to 30 in good health. Some clones in this sample may be carry-over from other donors' samples.

V is TRBV19 and J is TRBJ1-5; D remains ambiguous. This CDR3 region has 13 residues. V was cut by 4 bases and J by 6 bases, with 10 bases left in between. Germline values: CDR1 LNHDA, CDR2 SQIVND (reference sequence). The CDR3 DNA reads TGTGCCAGTAGTAGCGGGGATTTTCAGCCCCAGCATTTT. This codes for CASSSGDFQPQHF.

The chain has TRBV27 and TRBJ1-1, with 7 bases identical to TRBD1. In germline, CDR1 is MNHEY, CDR2 SMNVEV (reference sequence). J was trimmed by 1 base and V by 5 bases; bases with no gene match: 4. CDR3 length equals 14 residues. DNA for the CDR3: TGTGCCAGCAGTCTCGACAGGGAGAACACTGAAGCTTTCTTT. This encodes CASSLDRENTEAFF.

This sequence joins TRBV18 and TRBJ1-1; D uncertain. Germline CDR1 reads KGHSH; CDR2 reads LQKENI. Between the trimmed V and J ends, which lost 1 base and 4 bases, there was a span of 13 bases. The CDR3 is made up of 15 amino acids. The CDR3 here is CASSPRLETSTEAFF. As DNA, the CDR3 is TGTGCCAGCTCACCACGTCTGGAGACAAGCACTGAAGCTTTCTTT.

The V gene is TRBV2, the J gene TRBJ2-5; unclear D gene. Germline V lookup: CDR1 SNHLY, CDR2 FYNNEI. V was clipped by 5 bases and J by 5 bases, with 12 bases between them. CDR3 length equals 13 residues. CDR3 bases: TGTGCCAGCAGTCTAGGGTCTAGGGAGACCCAGTACTTC. Protein product: CASSLGSRETQYF.

A word on this clone: Other DNA sequences of this sample code for an identical CDR3. The rearrangement links TRBV27 to TRBJ2-7; D is possibly TRBD1 (6 bases). From germline, CDR1 is MNHEY and CDR2 SMNVEV (reference sequence). Trimming stripped 3 bases from V and 2 bases from J, with 8 bases between. This CDR3 region has 13 residues. The CDR3 nucleotides read TGTGCCAGCAGTTTCCCAGGGGCCTACGAGCAGTACTTC. It specifies CASSFPGAYEQYF.

The CDR3 loop reads CASSLDYFGGEQFF. The CDR3 nucleotides are TGTGCCAGCAGCTTAGACTACTTTGGGGGTGAGCAGTTCTTC. This chain uses TRBV7-2 with TRBJ2-1; the D gene could be TRBD1 or TRBD2 (5 bases each). Trimming removed 1 base at V and 9 bases at J, with 13 bases between. The CDR3 has 14 residues. Germline V gene lookup returns CDR1 SGHTA and CDR2 FQGNSA.

This clone was picked up one time. The rearrangement links TRBV5-1 to TRBJ2-7; D is unclear. The CDR3 runs to 15 residues. Germline-derived CDR1 and CDR2 are SGHRS and YFSETQ. The V gene lost 1 base and the J gene lost 0 bases, with 11 bases spanning the gap. The CDR3 sequence: CASSLSGPYSYEQYF. The CDR3 coding sequence is TGCGCCAGCAGCTTGTCCGGGCCTTACTCCTACGAGCAGTACTTC. The full variable domain, with the rest looked up from reference TRBV5-1 and TRBJ2-7, is KAGVTQTPRYLIKTRGQQVTLSCSPISGHRSVSWYQQTPGQGLQFLFEYFSETQRNKGNFPGRFSGRQFSNSRSEMNVSTLELGDSALYLCASSLSGPYSYEQYFGPGTRLTVT.

The rearrangement links TRBV7-9 to TRBJ2-5; D not resolved. The CDR3 is made up of 12 amino acids. Germline CDR1 reads SEHNR; CDR2 reads FQNEAQ (reference sequence). Trimming cost V 3 bases and J 5 bases, with 7 bases left between them. The CDR3 loop is CASSFRTETQYF. CDR3 nucleotides: TGTGCCAGCAGCTTTCGGACGGAGACCCAGTACTTC.

V is TRBV2 and J is TRBJ1-2, with 9 bases aligning to TRBD1. The CDR3 consists of 14 residues. The V and J ends lost 2 bases and 8 bases, in that order; junction bases with no gene match: 6. Germline CDR1 is SNHLY and CDR2 is FYNNEI. CDR3 DNA: TGTGCCAGCAGTGAACTGGACAGGGGTTTAGGCTACACCTTC. Its translation: CASSELDRGLGYTF.

The chain is built from TRBV7-9 and TRBJ2-7; tentatively, D is TRBD2 (5 bases). CDR1 and CDR2 (germline): SEHNR, FQNEAQ (reference sequence). The CDR3 contains 16 residues. Trimming stripped 3 bases from V and 1 base from J, with 16 bases between. The CDR3 sequence: CASSLIGRTDSYEQYF. For the CDR3, the DNA is TGTGCCAGCAGCTTGATCGGCCGGACTGATTCCTACGAGCAGTACTTC.

A note on this clone: The sample holds other DNA sequences that translate to the same CDR3. The chain uses TRBV5-4 and TRBJ2-3; D not resolved. Per the germline V gene, CDR1 is SGHNT and CDR2 is YYREEE (reference sequence). This CDR3 contains 11 residues. The V and J ends lost 0 bases and 6 bases respectively, with 2 bases between them. The CDR3 is CASSLADTQYF. CDR3 nucleotides: TGTGCCAGCAGCTTGGCTGATACGCAGTATTTT.

The genes are TRBV19 and TRBJ2-1, with 7 bases lining up with TRBD2. The germline V gene encodes CDR1 LNHDA and CDR2 SQIVND (reference sequence). The J segment lost 1 base and the V segment lost 4 bases, leaving 16 bases of the junction unmatched. CDR3 length: 19 residues. The CDR3 DNA is TGTGCCAGTAGTACCCGCCTAGCGGTTGTACCCACTTCCTACAATGAGCAGTTCTTC. It yields the protein CASSTRLAVVPTSYNEQFF.

This clone has only one observation. The CDR3 nucleotides are TGTGCCAGCAGCGTAGCGACTAGCTTTCCAGATACGCAGTATTTT. Protein sequence: CASSVATSFPDTQYF. The J gene is TRBJ2-3, the V gene TRBV9, with 7 bases lining up with TRBD2. Germline-derived CDR1 and CDR2 are SGDLS and YYNGEE. The length of the CDR3 is 15 residues. V gave up 0 bases and J gave up 4 bases; unmatched junction bases: 5.

The rearrangement links TRBV28 to TRBJ1-2; D remains unclear. V shed 4 bases and J shed 13 bases, with 16 bases lying between them. Germline V lookup: CDR1 MDHEN, CDR2 SYDVKM. CDR3 length: 12 amino acids. In DNA, the CDR3 is TGTGCCAGCAGTTCGGGAATGAGGGCGGGCACCTTC. Its translation: CASSSGMRAGTF.

This chain connects TRBV6-1 to TRBJ2-2, with D possibly being TRBD1 or TRBD2 (5 bases each). Germline V lookup: CDR1 MNHNS, CDR2 SASEGT. V gave up 8 bases and J gave up 2 bases, with 15 bases separating them. CDR3 size: 15 residues. The CDR3 sequence: CASFPGRTNTGELFF. As DNA, the CDR3 is TGTGCCAGCTTCCCGGGGCGCACAAACACCGGGGAGCTGTTTTTT.